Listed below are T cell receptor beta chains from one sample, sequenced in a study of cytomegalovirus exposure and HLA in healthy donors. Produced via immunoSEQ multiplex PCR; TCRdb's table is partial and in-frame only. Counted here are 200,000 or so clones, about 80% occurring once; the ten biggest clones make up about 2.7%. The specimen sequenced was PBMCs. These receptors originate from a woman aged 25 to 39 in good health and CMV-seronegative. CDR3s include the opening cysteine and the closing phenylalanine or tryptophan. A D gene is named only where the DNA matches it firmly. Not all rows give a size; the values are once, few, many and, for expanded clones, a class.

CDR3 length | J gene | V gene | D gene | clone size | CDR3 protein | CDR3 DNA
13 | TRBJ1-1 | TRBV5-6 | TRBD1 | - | CASSFTGGTEAFF | TGTGCCAGCAGCTTTACAGGGGGCACTGAAGCTTTCTTT
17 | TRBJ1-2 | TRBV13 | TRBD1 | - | CASNPARQGNANYGYTF | TGTGCCAGCAACCCGGCCCGACAGGGGAATGCTAACTATGGCTACACCTTC
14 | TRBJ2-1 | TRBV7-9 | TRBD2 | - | CASSSSGGGNEQFF | TGTGCCAGCAGCTCTTCGGGAGGGGGGAATGAGCAGTTCTTC
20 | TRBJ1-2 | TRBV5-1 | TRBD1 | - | CASSLVALRDRGYPNYGYTF | TGCGCCAGCAGCCTGGTGGCTCTCCGGGACAGGGGATATCCTAACTATGGCTACACCTTC
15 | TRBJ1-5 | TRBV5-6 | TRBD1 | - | CASSPSTGVSEPQHF | TGTGCCAGCAGCCCTAGCACAGGGGTCTCGGAGCCCCAGCATTTT
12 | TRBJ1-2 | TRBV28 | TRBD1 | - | CASSLTGDGYTF | TGTGCCAGCAGCCTGACAGGGGATGGCTACACCTTC
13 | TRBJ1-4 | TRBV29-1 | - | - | CSASRAGDEKLFF | TGCAGCGCCAGCCGGGCAGGGGATGAAAAACTGTTTTTT
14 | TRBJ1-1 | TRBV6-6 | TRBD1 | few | CASRTGGSNTEAFF | TGTGCCAGCAGGACAGGGGGCTCCAACACTGAAGCTTTCTTT
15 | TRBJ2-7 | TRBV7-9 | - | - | CSSSPTLSGAYEQYF | TGTTCCAGCAGCCCTACCTTGTCGGGAGCCTACGAGCAGTACTTC
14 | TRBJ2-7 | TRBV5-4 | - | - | CASSLAGGPYEQYF | TGTGCCAGCAGCTTGGCCGGGGGGCCCTACGAGCAGTACTTC
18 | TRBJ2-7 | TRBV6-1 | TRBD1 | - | CASSEATGGALNNYEQYF | TGTGCCAGCAGTGAAGCAACAGGGGGCGCGTTAAATAATTACGAGCAGTACTTC
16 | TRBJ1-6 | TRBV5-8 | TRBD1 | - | CASSLAGGVRNSPLHF | TGTGCCAGCAGCTTGGCAGGGGGCGTCAGAAATTCACCCCTCCACTTT
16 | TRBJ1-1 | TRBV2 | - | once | CASSGISAGWGRRAFF | TGTGCCAGCAGTGGAATATCGGCAGGGTGGGGTCGTAGGGCTTTCTTT
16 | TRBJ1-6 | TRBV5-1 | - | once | CASSFGSPRGGSPLHF | TGCGCCAGCAGCTTCGGGTCTCCCAGGGGAGGGTCACCCCTCCACTTT
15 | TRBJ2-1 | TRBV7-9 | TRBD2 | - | CASSLARGGYNEQFF | TGTGCCAGCAGCTTAGCTCGCGGGGGATACAATGAGCAGTTCTTC
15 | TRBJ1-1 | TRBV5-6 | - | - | CASSLGVRMNTEAFF | TGTGCCAGCAGCTTGGGTGTCAGGATGAACACTGAAGCTTTCTTT
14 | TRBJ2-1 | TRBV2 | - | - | CASSDRTAYNEQFF | TGTGCCAGCAGTGATAGGACAGCCTACAATGAGCAGTTCTTC
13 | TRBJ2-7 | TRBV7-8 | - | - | CASSRGSSYEQYF | TGTGCCAGCAGCAGGGGAAGCTCCTACGAGCAGTACTTC
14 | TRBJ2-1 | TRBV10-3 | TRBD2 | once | CAINPREGVGEQFF | TGTGCCATCAACCCCCGGGAGGGCGTAGGCGAGCAGTTCTTC
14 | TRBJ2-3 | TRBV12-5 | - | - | CASGFGSSTDTQYF | TGTGCTAGTGGTTTCGGGTCTAGCACAGATACGCAGTATTTT
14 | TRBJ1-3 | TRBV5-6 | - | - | CASSPRLGRDTIYF | TGTGCCAGCAGCCCGAGGTTGGGTCGGGACACCATATATTTT
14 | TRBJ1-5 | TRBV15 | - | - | CATSRGQFNQPQHF | TGTGCCACCAGCAGAGGGCAGTTCAATCAGCCCCAGCATTTT
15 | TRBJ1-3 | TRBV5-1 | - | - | CASSLGVAPGNTIYF | TGCGCCAGCAGCTTGGGGGTAGCGCCTGGAAACACCATATATTTT
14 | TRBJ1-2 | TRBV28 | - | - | CASSLFGVGGGYTF | TGTGCCAGCAGTTTATTCGGGGTCGGGGGTGGCTACACCTTC
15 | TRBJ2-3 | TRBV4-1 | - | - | CASSQGRRSTDTQYF | TGCGCCAGCAGCCAAGGGCGGCGGAGCACAGATACGCAGTATTTT
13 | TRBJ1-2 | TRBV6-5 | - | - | CASSYAGAYGYTF | TGTGCCAGCAGTTACGCAGGCGCCTATGGCTACACCTTC
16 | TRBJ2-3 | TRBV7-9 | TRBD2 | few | CASSLRSSGRTDTQYF | TGTGCCAGCAGTCTAAGGTCTAGCGGGAGGACAGATACGCAGTATTTT
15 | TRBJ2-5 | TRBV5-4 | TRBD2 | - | CASSLLGTSGETQYF | TGTGCCAGCAGCTTACTCGGGACTAGCGGGGAGACCCAGTACTTC
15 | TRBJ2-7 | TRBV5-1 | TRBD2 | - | CASRPGLAGSYEQYF | TGCGCCAGCAGGCCCGGGCTAGCGGGTTCCTACGAGCAGTACTTC
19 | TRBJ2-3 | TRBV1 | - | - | CTSSQDQPSVFLGGDTQYF | TGCACCAGCAGCCAAGATCAGCCTAGCGTCTTTCTGGGGGGAGATACGCAGTATTTT
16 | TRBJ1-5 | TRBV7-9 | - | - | CASSLAPGTINQPQHF | TGTGCCAGCAGCTTAGCGCCAGGGACAATCAATCAGCCCCAGCATTTT
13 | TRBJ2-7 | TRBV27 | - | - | CASSFGGRYEQYF | TGTGCCAGCAGTTTTGGAGGGAGGTACGAGCAGTACTTC
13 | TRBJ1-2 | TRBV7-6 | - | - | CASSLNANYGYTF | TGTGCCAGCAGCTTAAATGCGAACTATGGCTACACCTTC
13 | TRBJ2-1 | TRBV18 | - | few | CASIHPLYNEQFF | TGTGCCAGCATACACCCCCTGTACAATGAGCAGTTCTTC
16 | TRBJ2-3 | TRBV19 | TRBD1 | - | CATTSTDRVFTDTQYF | TGTGCCACCACCTCAACGGACAGGGTCTTCACAGATACGCAGTATTTT
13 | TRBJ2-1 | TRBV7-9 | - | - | CASSRPRGNEQFF | TGTGCCAGCAGCCGTCCAAGGGGGAATGAGCAGTTCTTC
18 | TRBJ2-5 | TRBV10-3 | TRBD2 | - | CAISPGLAGESSGETQYF | TGTGCCATCAGCCCGGGGTTAGCGGGAGAATCATCCGGAGAGACCCAGTACTTC
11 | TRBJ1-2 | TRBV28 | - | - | CASSLTDGYTF | TGTGCCAGCAGTTTAACGGATGGCTACACCTTC
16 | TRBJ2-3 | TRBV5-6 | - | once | CASSGFGGASSDTQYF | TGTGCCAGCAGCGGTTTTGGGGGGGCTAGTTCAGATACGCAGTATTTT
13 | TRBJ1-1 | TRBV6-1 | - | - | CASRTGSETEAFF | TGTGCCAGCAGAACAGGGTCGGAAACTGAAGCTTTCTTT
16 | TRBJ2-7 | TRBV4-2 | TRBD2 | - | CASSQDGTSGSYEQYF | TGTGCCAGCAGCCAAGATGGGACTAGCGGGAGCTACGAGCAGTACTTC
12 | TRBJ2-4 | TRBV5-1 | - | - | CASSPEGGGVDF | TGCGCCAGCAGCCCCGAGGGGGGGGGCGTTGATTTC
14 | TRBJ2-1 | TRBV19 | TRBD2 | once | CATRGGSSYNEQFF | TGTGCCACCCGGGGCGGGAGCTCCTACAATGAGCAGTTCTTC
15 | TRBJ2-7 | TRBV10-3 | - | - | CAIRGRGTGAYEQYF | TGTGCCATCAGGGGGAGGGGGACAGGAGCCTACGAGCAGTACTTC
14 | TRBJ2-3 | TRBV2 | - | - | CASIARVPADTQYF | TGTGCCAGCATCGCGAGGGTCCCGGCAGATACGCAGTATTTT
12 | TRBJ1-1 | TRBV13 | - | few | CASSSENTEAFF | TGTGCCAGCAGCTCAGAGAACACTGAAGCTTTCTTT
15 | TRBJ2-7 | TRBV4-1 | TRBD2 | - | CASSQGQGGTYEQYF | TGCGCCAGCAGCCAAGGGCAGGGAGGGACCTACGAGCAGTACTTC